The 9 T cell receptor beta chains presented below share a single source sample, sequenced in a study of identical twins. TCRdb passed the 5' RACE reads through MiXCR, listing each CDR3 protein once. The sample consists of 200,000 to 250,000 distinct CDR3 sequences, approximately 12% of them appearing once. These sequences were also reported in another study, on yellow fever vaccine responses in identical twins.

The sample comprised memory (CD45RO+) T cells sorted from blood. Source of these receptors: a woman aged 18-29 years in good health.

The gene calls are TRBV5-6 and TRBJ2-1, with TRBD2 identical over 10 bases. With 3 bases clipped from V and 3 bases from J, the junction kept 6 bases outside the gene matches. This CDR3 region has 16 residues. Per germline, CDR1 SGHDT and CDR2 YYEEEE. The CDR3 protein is CASSWRLAGIYNEQFF. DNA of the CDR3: TGTGCCAGCAGCTGGAGACTAGCGGGTATCTACAATGAGCAGTTCTTC.

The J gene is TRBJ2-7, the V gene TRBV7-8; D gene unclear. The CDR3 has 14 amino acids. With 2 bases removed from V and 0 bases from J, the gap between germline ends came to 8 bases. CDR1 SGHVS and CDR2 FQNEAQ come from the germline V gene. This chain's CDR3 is CASSLSQSSYEQYF. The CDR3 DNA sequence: TGTGCCAGCAGCTTATCCCAGAGCTCCTACGAGCAGTACTTC. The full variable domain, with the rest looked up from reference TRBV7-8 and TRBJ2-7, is GAGVSQSPRYKVAKRGQDVALRCDPISGHVSLFWYQQALGQGPEFLTYFQNEAQLDKSGLPSDRFFAERPEGSVSTLKIQRTQQEDSAVYLCASSLSQSSYEQYFGPGTRLTVT.

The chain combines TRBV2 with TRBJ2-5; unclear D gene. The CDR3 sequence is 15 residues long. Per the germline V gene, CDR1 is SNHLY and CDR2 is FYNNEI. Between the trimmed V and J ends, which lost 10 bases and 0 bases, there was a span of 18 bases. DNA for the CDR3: TGTGCCACGGCCGATCGGCTAGTGTACCAAGAGACCCAGTACTTC. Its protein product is CATADRLVYQETQYF.

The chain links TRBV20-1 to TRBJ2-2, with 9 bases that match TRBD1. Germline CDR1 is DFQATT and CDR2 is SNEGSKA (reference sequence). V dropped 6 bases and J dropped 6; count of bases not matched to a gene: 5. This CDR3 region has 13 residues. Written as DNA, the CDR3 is TGCAGTGCCAAACGGACAGGGGCCGGGGAGCTGTTTTTT. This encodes CSAKRTGAGELFF.

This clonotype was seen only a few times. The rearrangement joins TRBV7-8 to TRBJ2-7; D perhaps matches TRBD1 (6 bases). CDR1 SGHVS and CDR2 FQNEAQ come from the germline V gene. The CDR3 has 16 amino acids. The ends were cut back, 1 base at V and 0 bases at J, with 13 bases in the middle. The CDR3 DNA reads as TGTGCCAGCAGCTTAGTGGCTGGACAGAGCTCCTACGAGCAGTACTTC. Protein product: CASSLVAGQSSYEQYF.

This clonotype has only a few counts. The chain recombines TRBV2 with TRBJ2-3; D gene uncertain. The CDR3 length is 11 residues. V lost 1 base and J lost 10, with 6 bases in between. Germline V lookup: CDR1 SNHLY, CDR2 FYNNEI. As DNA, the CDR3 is TGTGCCAGCAGTGAAGACAGCCCGCAGTATTTT. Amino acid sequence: CASSEDSPQYF.

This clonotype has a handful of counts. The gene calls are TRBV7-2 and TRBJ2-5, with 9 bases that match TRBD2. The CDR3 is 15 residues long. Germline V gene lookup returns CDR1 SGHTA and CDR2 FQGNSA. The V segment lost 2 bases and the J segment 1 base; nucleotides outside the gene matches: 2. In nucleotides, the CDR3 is TGTGCCAGCAGCTTAAAGACTAGCGGCCAAGAGACCCAGTACTTC. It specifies CASSLKTSGQETQYF.

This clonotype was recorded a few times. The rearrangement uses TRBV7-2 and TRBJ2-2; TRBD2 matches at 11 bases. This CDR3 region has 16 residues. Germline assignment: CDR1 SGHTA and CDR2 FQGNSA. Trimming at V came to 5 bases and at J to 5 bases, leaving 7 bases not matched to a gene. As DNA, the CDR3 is TGTGCCAGCAGCCATAGCGGGAGGGCCGTGACCGGGGAGCTGTTTTTT. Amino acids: CASSHSGRAVTGELFF.

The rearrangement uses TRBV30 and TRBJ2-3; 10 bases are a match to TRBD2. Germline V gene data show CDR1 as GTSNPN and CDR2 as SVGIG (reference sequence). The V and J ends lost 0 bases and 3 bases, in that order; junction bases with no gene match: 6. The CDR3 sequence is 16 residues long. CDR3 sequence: CAWSVEASGGTDTQYF. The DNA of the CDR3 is TGTGCCTGGAGTGTTGAGGCTAGCGGGGGTACAGATACGCAGTATTTT.